The 19 T cell receptor beta chains listed next were all sequenced from one sample in a study of cytomegalovirus exposure and HLA in healthy donors. With 60 Vbeta and 13 Jbeta primers, the PCR was carried out. Profiling relied on immunoSEQ multiplex PCR, and the TCRdb table lists in-frame clones only, not all of them. The repertoire holds 150,000 or so clones, with around 83% as singletons. Sequencing was carried out using PBMCs. These receptors all stem from a man aged 18 to 30 in good health and CMV-seropositive.

The chain combines TRBV4-3 with TRBJ2-7, with D uncertain. The CDR3 runs to 16 residues. V was pared by 0 bases and J by 4 bases, with 16 bases between. Germline V lookup: CDR1 LGHNA, CDR2 YSLEER. The CDR3 DNA reads TGCGCCAGCAGCCAAGATCTTAGTGCCTCCCGGTACGAGCAGTACTTC. It encodes CASSQDLSASRYEQYF.

The chain combines TRBV6-1 with TRBJ2-1; maybe TRBD2 (6 bases). The CDR3 totals 13 residues. The germline CDR1 and CDR2 sequences are MNHNS and SASEGT. V lost 0 bases and J 12 bases, leaving 12 bases between the germline ends. Here the CDR3 DNA reads TGTGCCAGCAGTGAAGCGGGACTTAAGTGGCAGTTCTTC. Protein sequence: CASSEAGLKWQFF.

The chain uses TRBV11-2 and TRBJ1-6; possible D gene TRBD1, 5 bases. Per germline, CDR1 SGHAT and CDR2 FQNNGV. This CDR3 region has 15 residues. V was trimmed by 8 bases and J by 5 bases, leaving 16 bases between them. CDR3 protein: CASEISGRDNSPLHF. The DNA of the CDR3 is TGTGCCAGCGAGATCTCAGGGAGGGATAATTCACCCCTCCACTTT.

The chain uses TRBV5-4 and TRBJ2-7; 10 bases align to TRBD1. Germline trimming cut 2 bases from V and 5 bases from J; bases unmatched to any gene: 4. The CDR3 covers 14 residues. The germline gives CDR1 SGHNT, CDR2 YYREEE (reference sequence). The CDR3 nucleotides read TGTGCCAGCAGCTTATTAGGACAGGGGGACGAGCAGTACTTC. The encoded protein is CASSLLGQGDEQYF.

This chain's CDR3 is CASSMGQGPRDTQYF. As DNA, the CDR3 is TGCGCCAGCAGCATGGGACAGGGGCCACGAGATACGCAGTATTTT. V and J are TRBV5-1 and TRBJ2-3; 10 bases line up with TRBD1. With V trimmed by 4 bases and J by 5 bases, 7 bases remained unmatched. CDR3 length equals 15 residues. Per germline, CDR1 SGHRS and CDR2 YFSETQ.

A remark on this clone: The same CDR3 is also encoded by other DNA sequences in this sample. The chain joins TRBV5-1 to TRBJ2-5; 11 nucleotides match TRBD2. The CDR3 covers 16 residues. From germline, CDR1 is SGHRS and CDR2 YFSETQ. The junction had 4 bases not matched to a gene; V was cut back by 0 bases and J by 3 bases. The CDR3 nucleotides are TGCGCCAGCAGCTTGGGCGGGACTAGCGGAGAAGAGACCCAGTACTTC. Translation: CASSLGGTSGEETQYF.

J is TRBJ2-7 and V is TRBV4-2, with TRBD1 matching 9 bases. The CDR3 has 16 residues. V lost 4 bases, J lost 0 bases, and 7 bases stayed unmatched. Germline V lookup: CDR1 LGHNA, CDR2 YNFKEQ. CDR3 in DNA: TGTGCCAGCAGCCCGGGACAGGGCGAATTCTCCTACGAGCAGTACTTC. It translates to CASSPGQGEFSYEQYF.

This CDR3 is CASSQGALNTEAFF. The CDR3 nucleotides read TGTGCCAGCTCACAGGGGGCCTTGAACACTGAAGCTTTCTTT. The chain employs TRBV18 and TRBJ1-1; TRBD1 agrees at 7 bases. Trimming removed 4 bases from V and 0 bases from J; junction bases left unmatched: 2. This CDR3 contains 14 residues. Per germline, CDR1 KGHSH and CDR2 LQKENI.

Note on this clone: The identical CDR3 is also encoded by other nucleotide sequences in the sample. The chain carries TRBV13 and TRBJ1-1; no firm D call. Germline V CDR1 and CDR2: PRHDT, FYEKMQ (reference sequence). Trimming took 5 bases from V and 0 from J, leaving 7 bases between them. The CDR3 spans 13 residues. CDR3 nucleotide sequence: TGTGCCAGCAGCCTGGGCATGAACACTGAAGCTTTCTTT. Its protein product is CASSLGMNTEAFF.

The V gene is TRBV11-3, the J gene TRBJ1-1; TRBD1 is a possible D gene (6 bases). CDR1 is SGHNT and CDR2 is YENEEA in the germline V gene. The CDR3 length is 14 residues. Trimming took off 2 bases at V and 0 bases at J, with 7 bases between the two ends. The CDR3: CASSLQGLNTEAFF. DNA of the CDR3: TGTGCCAGCAGCTTACAGGGGTTGAACACTGAAGCTTTCTTT. The full variable domain, with the rest looked up from reference TRBV11-3 and TRBJ1-1, is EAGVVQSPRYKIIEKKQPVAFWCNPISGHNTLYWYLQNLGQGPELLIRYENEEAVDDSQLPKDRFSAERLKGVDSTLKIQPAELGDSAVYLCASSLQGLNTEAFFGQGTRLTVV.

This chain joins TRBV5-1 and TRBJ1-2; a possible D gene is TRBD1 (6 bases). The length of the CDR3 is 13 residues. The V end was cut by 2 bases, the J end by 7 bases, with 12 bases between. Germline V lookup: CDR1 SGHRS, CDR2 YFSETQ. CDR3: CASSLGGSGGYTF. The CDR3 DNA reads as TGCGCCAGCAGCTTAGGGGGTTCGGGTGGCTACACCTTC.

This clone was observed a single time. The chain has TRBV18 and TRBJ2-2; TRBD1 might be the D (6 bases). V was shortened by 3 bases and J by 6 bases, with 14 bases between the two germline ends. CDR1 is KGHSH and CDR2 is LQKENI in the germline V gene. This CDR3 comprises 15 residues. CDR3 amino acids: CASSPREQGAGELFF. CDR3 sequence (DNA): TGTGCCAGCTCACCCAGGGAACAGGGCGCCGGGGAGCTGTTTTTT.

The V gene is TRBV7-2, the J gene TRBJ1-2, with D possibly TRBD1 on 6 matching bases. The V gene's germline CDR1 is SGHTA and CDR2 FQGNSA. Trimming left V 4 bases short and J 8 bases short, with 17 bases between. The CDR3 is 14 residues long. The CDR3 DNA is TGTGCCAGCAGCTCGCCGGGACATACCCACGGCTACACCTTC. Amino acids: CASSSPGHTHGYTF.

The chain couples TRBV2 to TRBJ2-3; tentative D call: TRBD2 (6 bases). V was clipped by 6 bases and J by 0 bases, with 10 bases between them. The CDR3 runs 14 residues. Germline V CDR1 and CDR2: SNHLY, FYNNEI. The CDR3 coding sequence is TGTGCCAGCAGAGGGGACTCGAGCACAGATACGCAGTATTTT. This encodes CASRGDSSTDTQYF.

The chain uses TRBV15 and TRBJ1-5; D gene uncertain. CDR1 and CDR2 from the germline V gene are LNHNV and YYDKDF (reference sequence). The CDR3 is 12 amino acids. Trimming shortened V by 0 bases and J by 8 bases, and 5 bases separated the two germline ends. As DNA, the CDR3 is TGTGCCACCAGCAGAGATCGCGAGCCCCAGCATTTT. Its translation is CATSRDREPQHF.

The rearrangement joins TRBV9 to TRBJ2-2; the D gene is possibly TRBD2 (5 bases). This CDR3 region has 17 residues. Germline lookup yields CDR1 SGDLS and CDR2 YYNGEE. Trimming left V 4 bases short and J 6 bases short, with 22 bases between. DNA of the CDR3: TGTGCCAGCAGCCCCCTAACCGGGCTAGCAGGCCCCGGGGAGCTGTTTTTT. Protein product: CASSPLTGLAGPGELFF.

The chain links TRBV30 to TRBJ1-2; D call uncertain. The V gene lost 4 bases and the J gene lost 4 bases, with 16 bases spanning the gap. The CDR3 runs 14 residues. Germline CDR1 reads GTSNPN; CDR2 reads SVGIG (reference sequence). The CDR3 DNA sequence: TGTGCCTGGACCCCCGTCCCGGGAGGCTATGGCTACACCTTC. Amino acids: CAWTPVPGGYGYTF. The full variable domain, rest sourced from reference TRBV30 and TRBJ1-2, is SQTIHQWPATLVQPVGSPLSLECTVEGTSNPNLYWYRQAAGRGLQLLFYSVGIGQISSEVPQNLSASRPQDRQFILSSKKLLLSDSGFYLCAWTPVPGGYGYTFGSGTRLTVV.

The chain joins TRBV28 to TRBJ2-7; possible D gene TRBD2, 5 bases. V lost 3 bases to trimming and J lost 0 bases, with 9 bases between them. This CDR3 comprises 14 residues. The germline gives CDR1 MDHEN, CDR2 SYDVKM. CDR3 sequence: CASSFRGSSYEQYF. Here the CDR3 DNA reads TGTGCCAGCAGTTTCCGGGGAAGCTCCTACGAGCAGTACTTC.

This clone was seen a single time. The CDR3 protein is CASSAWTGPGSTEAFF. The CDR3 DNA reads as TGTGCCAGCAGCGCCTGGACAGGCCCTGGGAGCACTGAAGCTTTCTTT. The chain links TRBV9 to TRBJ1-1, with 7 bases matching TRBD1. Germline V lookup: CDR1 SGDLS, CDR2 YYNGEE. This CDR3 is built from 16 residues. The ends lost 3 bases at V and 4 bases at J; junction bases unmatched: 12.